The present entry profiles one T cell receptor beta chain with its context. Its target is unknown. Specified time point: persistent/refractory GD, antithyroid drugs over 5 years with positive TRAb. RNA isolated from PBMCs was used to make the TCR library. This entry is derived from a study of regulatory T cells in long-lasting Graves disease. Construction of the TCR beta libraries employed iRepertoire HTBI primers in conjunction with Arm-PCR of CDR3 regions. TCRdb passed the multiplex PCR reads through MiXCR, listing each CDR3 protein once. The sample has about half a million distinct CDR3 sequences; roughly 23% are singletons. Study results and limitations: Favoring TRBV28, TRBJ1-2 and TRBJ2-5 was a feature seen in persistent disease. The study found persistent patients shared more public clonotypes (2,741) than new patients (about 880).

V was cut by 3 bases and J by 0 bases, with 6 bases left in between. The CDR3 is 14 amino acids. Germline assignment: CDR1 SGHDN and CDR2 FVKESK. The V gene is TRBV14, the J gene TRBJ1-3; D unresolved. The source was peripheral blood mononuclear cells (PBMCs), collected when the disease was refractory, from a patient treated with antithyroid drugs. This sequence originates from a female donor with Graves disease. The CDR3 is CASSQPPSGNTIYF. In nucleotides, the CDR3 is TGTGCCAGCAGCCAGCCCCCCTCTGGAAACACCATATATTTT.